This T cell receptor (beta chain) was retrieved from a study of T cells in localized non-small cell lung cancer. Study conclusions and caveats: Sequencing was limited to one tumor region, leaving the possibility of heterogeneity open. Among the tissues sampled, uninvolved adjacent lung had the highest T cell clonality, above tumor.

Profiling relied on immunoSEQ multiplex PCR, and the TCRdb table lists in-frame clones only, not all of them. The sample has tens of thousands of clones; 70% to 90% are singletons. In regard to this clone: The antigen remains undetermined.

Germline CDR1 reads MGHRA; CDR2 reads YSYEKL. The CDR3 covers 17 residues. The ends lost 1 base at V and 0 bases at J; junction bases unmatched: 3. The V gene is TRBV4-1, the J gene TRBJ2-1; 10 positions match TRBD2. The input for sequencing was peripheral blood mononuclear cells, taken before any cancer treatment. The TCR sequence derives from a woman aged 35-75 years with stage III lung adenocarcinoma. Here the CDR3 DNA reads TGCGCCAGCAGCCAAGGCCCTAGCGGGAGCTCCTACAATGAGCAGTTCTTC. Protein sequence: CASSQGPSGSSYNEQFF.